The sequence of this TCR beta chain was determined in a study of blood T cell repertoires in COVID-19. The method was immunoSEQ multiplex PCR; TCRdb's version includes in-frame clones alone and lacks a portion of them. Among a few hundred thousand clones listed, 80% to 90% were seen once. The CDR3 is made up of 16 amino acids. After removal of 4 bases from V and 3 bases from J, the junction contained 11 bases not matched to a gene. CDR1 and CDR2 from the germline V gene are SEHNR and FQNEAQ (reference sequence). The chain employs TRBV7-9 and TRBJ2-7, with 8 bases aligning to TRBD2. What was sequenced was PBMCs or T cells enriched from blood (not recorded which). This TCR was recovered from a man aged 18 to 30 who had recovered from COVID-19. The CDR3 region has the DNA TGTGCCAGCAGCTCCACCCAGACTAGCGAAAACTACGAGCAGTACTTC. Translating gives CASSSTQTSENYEQYF.